One T cell receptor beta chain is described in this entry. The antigen this receptor binds is unknown. No quality values exist for individual bases; no much larger clone is one base distant. V lost 3 bases and J lost 4 bases; the stretch between them is 10 bases long. For CDR1 and CDR2, the germline V gene lists SGHVS and FNYEAQ. The CDR3 contains 14 residues, cysteine and phenylalanine counted. Only CDR3 DNA remains: 42 bases, in frame from the first base. Collaborating institutions collected whole blood in K2EDTA tubes following their own protocols. For TCRbeta analysis, collaborators shipped samples in one of three forms: frozen whole blood, isolated PBMCs, or DNA extracted from either of those sample types. The entry originates in a study of blood T cell repertoires in COVID-19 (TCRdb year 2020). Turning to the overall study: Samples from collaborators originated in the United States, Italy and Spain and spanned both the acute and convalescent phases of COVID-19. The prospective study material was composed of cDNA or gDNA derived from T cells, B-cell-depleted T cells, or PBMCs. Deeply sampled blood TCRbeta repertoires from subjects exposed to, actively infected with, or recovered from COVID-19 were included in the dataset. Sample metadata almost always included a de-identified subject ID, COVID-19 status, age in years and sex. The samples were drawn from two sources: the first 160 participants of the ongoing ImmuneRACE study, and approximately 1,300 subjects contributed by 6 global collaborators. Where HLA class I and class II types were available, the types were taken from metadata supplied by the sample provider, not from assay-based typing. The repertoires were released in a freely available public database intended as a resource for research on the immune response to SARS-CoV-2.

What the study reported, not specific to this receptor: How much clinical and demographic metadata was included differed by source and by participant, and the metadata was provided uncurated.

TCRbeta CDR3 regions were amplified from genomic DNA by means of the immunoSEQ Assay, a bias-controlled multiplex PCR. Per the source publication's procedure: Within the assay, amplification of reference gene primers was used to estimate how many nucleated cells each sample contained. To quantify the absolute abundance of each unique TCRbeta CDR3 rearrangement, sequence reads were collapsed and filtered. For each sample, productive Simpson clonality was calculated by taking the square root of Simpson's diversity index across productive rearrangements. Here the immuneACCESS table is served through TCRdb, limited to in-frame sequences with V and J called. Missing clones are a known gap in these copies; in checked studies unresolved V genes cover under half, and the rest lacks a known reason. The DNA was the basis for D and trimming; V, J and clone size are from that table. A total of about 87,000 clones appear in this sample, around 81% of them only once. 2% to 2.5% of the sample comes from the top ten.

This TCR came from a woman aged 70 to 79 with acute or convalescent COVID-19. Input material: peripheral blood. This chain is built from TRBV7-6 and TRBJ1-5; 5 matching bases give a weak D call of TRBD1. The CDR3 in this case is CASSFIGGNQPQHF. Read as DNA, the sequence is TGTGCCAGCAGCTTCATCGGGGGAAATCAGCCCCAGCATTTT.